This TCR beta chain was sequenced in a study of blood T cell repertoires in COVID-19. For the study at large: PBMCs, B-cell-depleted T cells, or T cells provided the cDNA or gDNA that made up the material.

In its sample, this clone was seen once. Repertoires were generated with immunoSEQ multiplex PCR, while TCRdb's copy carries only in-frame clones and drops some. The sample shows about 410,000 clones, approximately 90% of them seen only once. This clonotype was obtained from a woman in her forties with COVID-19, enrolled during active disease. The material sequenced was peripheral blood.

The CDR3, as DNA: TGCGCCAGCAGCCAAGTACGGGACAGGGCCTACACTGAAGCTTTCTTT. The encoded protein is CASSQVRDRAYTEAFF. The rearrangement uses TRBV4-3 and TRBJ1-1; 9 bases are a match to TRBD1. The length of the CDR3 is 16 residues. Germline V CDR1 and CDR2: LGHNA, YSLEER. The ends lost 1 base at V and 3 bases at J; junction bases unmatched: 6.